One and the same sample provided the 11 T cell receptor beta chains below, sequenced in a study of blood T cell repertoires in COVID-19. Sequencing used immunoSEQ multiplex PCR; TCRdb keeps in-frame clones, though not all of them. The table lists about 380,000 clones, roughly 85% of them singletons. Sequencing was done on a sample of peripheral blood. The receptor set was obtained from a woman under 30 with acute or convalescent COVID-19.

This chain's CDR3 is CASSPLQGAGEQYF. The CDR3 nucleotides read TGTGCCAGCAGCCCGTTGCAGGGGGCTGGCGAGCAGTACTTC. This chain connects TRBV9 to TRBJ2-7, with 8 positions matching TRBD1. The length of the CDR3 is 14 residues. In germline, CDR1 is SGDLS, CDR2 YYNGEE. Unmatched junction bases numbered 9, after V lost 4 bases and J lost 6 bases.

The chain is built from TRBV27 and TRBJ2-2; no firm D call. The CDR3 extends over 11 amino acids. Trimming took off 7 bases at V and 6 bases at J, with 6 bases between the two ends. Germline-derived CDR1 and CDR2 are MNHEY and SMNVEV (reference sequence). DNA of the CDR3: TGTGCCAGCAAACAATCCGGGGAGCTGTTTTTT. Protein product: CASKQSGELFF.

The CDR3 spells CASSFSGPQGGYTF. The CDR3 coding sequence is TGTGCCAGCAGTTTTTCTGGCCCCCAGGGGGGCTACACCTTC. This chain links TRBV6-6 with TRBJ1-2; D is possibly TRBD1 (6 bases). The CDR3 is made up of 14 amino acids. V lost 4 bases and J lost 8, with 17 bases in between. Germline V CDR1 and CDR2: MNHNY, SVGAGI (reference sequence).

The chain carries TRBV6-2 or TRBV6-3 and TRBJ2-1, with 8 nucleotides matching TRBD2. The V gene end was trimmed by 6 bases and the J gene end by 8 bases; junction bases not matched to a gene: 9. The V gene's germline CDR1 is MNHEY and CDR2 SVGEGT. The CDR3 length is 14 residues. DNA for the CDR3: TGTGCCAGCAGCACCCACCGGGGGGGCGATGAGCAGTTCTTC. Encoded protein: CASSTHRGGDEQFF.

Written as DNA, the CDR3 is TGTGCCAGTACCCCCGGGACAGGGGGTAGCAATCAGCCCCAGCATTTT. Translation: CASTPGTGGSNQPQHF. V is TRBV19 and J is TRBJ1-5; 11 bases map to TRBD1. Losses at the gene ends were 7 bases for V and 0 bases for J; bases not matched to a gene: 5. The CDR3 spans 16 residues. Germline V gene sequence: CDR1 LNHDA, CDR2 SQIVND (reference sequence).

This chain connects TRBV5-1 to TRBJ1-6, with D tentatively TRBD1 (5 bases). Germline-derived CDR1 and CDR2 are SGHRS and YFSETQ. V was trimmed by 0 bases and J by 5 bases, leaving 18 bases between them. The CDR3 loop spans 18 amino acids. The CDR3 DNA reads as TGCGCCAGCAGCTTGGTACCTCCAGGGCCCTTTAATAATTCACCCCTCCACTTT. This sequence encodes CASSLVPPGPFNNSPLHF.

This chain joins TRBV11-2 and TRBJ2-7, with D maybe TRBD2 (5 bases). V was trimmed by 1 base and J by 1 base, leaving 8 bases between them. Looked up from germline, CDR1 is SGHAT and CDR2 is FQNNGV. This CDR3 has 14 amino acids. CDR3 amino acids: CASSLGSASYEQYF. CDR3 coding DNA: TGTGCCAGCAGCTTAGGTAGCGCGTCCTACGAGCAGTACTTC.

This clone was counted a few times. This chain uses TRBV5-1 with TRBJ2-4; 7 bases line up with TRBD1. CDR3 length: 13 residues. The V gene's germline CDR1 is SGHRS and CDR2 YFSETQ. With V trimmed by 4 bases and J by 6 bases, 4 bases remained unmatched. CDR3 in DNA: TGCGCCAGCAGCCCGGGACAGATAAACATTCAGTACTTC. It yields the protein CASSPGQINIQYF.

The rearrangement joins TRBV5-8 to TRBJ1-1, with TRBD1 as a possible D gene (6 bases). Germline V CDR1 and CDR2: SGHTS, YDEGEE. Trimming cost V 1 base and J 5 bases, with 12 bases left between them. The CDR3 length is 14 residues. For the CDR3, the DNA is TGTGCCAGCAGCTTGCGGGGGGCGGGTACTGAAGCTTTCTTT. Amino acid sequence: CASSLRGAGTEAFF. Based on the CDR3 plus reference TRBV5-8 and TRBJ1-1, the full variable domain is EAGVTQSPTHLIKTRGQQATLRCSPISGHTSVYWYQQALGLGLQFLLWYDEGEERNRGNFPPRFSGRQFPNYSSELNVNALELEDSALYLCASSLRGAGTEAFFGQGTRLTVV.

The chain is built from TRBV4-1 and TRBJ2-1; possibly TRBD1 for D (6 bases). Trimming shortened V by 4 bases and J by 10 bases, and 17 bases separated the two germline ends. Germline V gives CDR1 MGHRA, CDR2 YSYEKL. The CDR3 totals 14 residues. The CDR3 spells CASSLPTGVGEQFF. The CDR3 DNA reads TGCGCCAGCAGCCTCCCGACAGGAGTTGGCGAGCAGTTCTTC.

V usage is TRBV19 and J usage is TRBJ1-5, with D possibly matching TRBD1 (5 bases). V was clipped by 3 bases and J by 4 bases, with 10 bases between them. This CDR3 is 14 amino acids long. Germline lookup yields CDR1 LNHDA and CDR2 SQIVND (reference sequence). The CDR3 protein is CASSIRAGNQPQHF. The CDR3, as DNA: TGTGCCAGTAGTATCCGGGCAGGGAATCAGCCCCAGCATTTT. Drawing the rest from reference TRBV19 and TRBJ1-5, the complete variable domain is DGGITQSPKYLFRKEGQNVTLSCEQNLNHDAMYWYRQDPGQGLRLIYYSQIVNDFQKGDIAEGYSVSREKKESFPLTVTSAQKNPTAFYLCASSIRAGNQPQHFGDGTRLSIL.